This T cell receptor beta chain was identified in a study of siplizumab effects on memory and regulatory T cells. Findings and limits, study-wide: Proliferating CD4+ or CD8+ clones, roughly 75-95% of them, lacked an assignable naive or memory phenotype.

This CDR3 has 14 amino acids. Germline CDR1 ENHRY, CDR2 SYGVKD. Germline trimming cut 10 bases from V and 2 bases from J; bases unmatched to any gene: 10. This clone was seen a single time. Its antigen is currently unknown. Profiling relied on immunoSEQ multiplex PCR, and the TCRdb table lists in-frame clones only, not all of them. The sample contains tens of thousands of clones, 80% to 95% of which appear only once. The J gene is TRBJ2-7, the V gene TRBV10-3, with 8 bases aligning to TRBD2. Sequenced material: CD8+ T cells sorted from blood. The origin of this receptor is a human donor in good health. The CDR3 bases are TGTGCCAGTAGCGGGGACTTTTTAACCTACGAGCAGTACTTC. As protein: CASSGDFLTYEQYF.